This T cell receptor beta chain was recorded in a study of post-analysis software for immune sequencing data. Germline V CDR1 and CDR2: SGDLS, YYNGEE. The CDR3 length is 15 residues. Trimming cost V 4 bases and J 6 bases, with 20 bases left between them. Regarding the study as a whole: Comparison with controls showed significantly lower normalized Chao1 diversity in multiple sclerosis patients. With TRBV5-6, TRBV5-1 and TRBV20-1 included, about five TRBV segments were more frequent in patients than in controls.

Worth noting for this clonotype: What it binds is not known.

Carried by the TCR beta cDNA libraries were unique molecular identifiers. TCRdb reanalysed the PCR reads using MiXCR and keeps one entry per CDR3 protein. The table includes hundreds of thousands of distinct CDR3 sequences, 25% to 30% detected once. This receptor was taken from a girl aged 10-17 years with multiple sclerosis. Sample: blood. The V call is TRBV9, the J call TRBJ2-7, with a possible D match to TRBD2 (7 bases). The CDR3 protein is CASSLRGGTGGEQYF. CDR3 nucleotides: TGTGCCAGCAGCCTAAGGGGGGGCACCGGTGGCGAGCAGTACTTC.